These T cell receptor beta chains were read from a single sample in a study of blood T cells in healthy people across ages. Each CDR3 protein is one row after TCRdb ran MiXCR on the 5' RACE reads. The data contain fewer than 950,000 distinct CDR3 sequences, around 34% of them singletons. The sample comprised blood. The source of these receptors is a man younger than 35 in good health. Both conserved end residues are part of each CDR3. The D gene is left open where the match is weak. Rows give clone size only sometimes, using once, few, many, or a class for an expanded clone.

d_call: NA; j_call: TRBJ1-6; v_call: TRBV12-3/TRBV12-4; clone_size: few; cdr3_nt: TGTGCCAGCGTTGGACAGTTAGATTCACCCCTCCACTTT; cdr3_aa: CASVGQLDSPLHF
d_call: TRBD1; j_call: TRBJ1-1; v_call: TRBV4-1; clone_size: NA; cdr3_nt: TGCGCCAGCAGCCGACCGACAGGGAAGAACACTGAAGCTTTCTTT; cdr3_aa: CASSRPTGKNTEAFF
d_call: NA; j_call: TRBJ1-6; v_call: TRBV19; clone_size: NA; cdr3_nt: TGTGCCAGTAGTATAGACAGATTTAAACCCCTCCACTTT; cdr3_aa: CASSIDRFKPLHF
d_call: NA; j_call: TRBJ1-5; v_call: TRBV7-3; clone_size: NA; cdr3_nt: TGTGCCAGCAGCGTGGGACCGGGGGAAAATCAGCCCCAGCATTTT; cdr3_aa: CASSVGPGENQPQHF
d_call: NA; j_call: TRBJ2-1; v_call: TRBV2; clone_size: NA; cdr3_nt: TGTGCCAGCCTAGCTTCCCGGCGGGACGGTGACAATGAGCAGTTCTTC; cdr3_aa: CASLASRRDGDNEQFF
d_call: NA; j_call: TRBJ1-1; v_call: TRBV20-1; clone_size: few; cdr3_nt: TGCAGTGCCTCTCGCAGAGACACTGAAGCTTTCTTT; cdr3_aa: CSASRRDTEAFF
d_call: NA; j_call: TRBJ1-5; v_call: TRBV12-3/TRBV12-4; clone_size: few; cdr3_nt: TGTGCCAGCAGGGAGACAACGACTGCCGATCAGCCCCAGCATTTT; cdr3_aa: CASRETTTADQPQHF
d_call: NA; j_call: TRBJ2-1; v_call: TRBV2; clone_size: few; cdr3_nt: TGTGCCAGCAATAGGCGGGGGCAGGGATTTCACGAGCAGTTCTTC; cdr3_aa: CASNRRGQGFHEQFF
d_call: TRBD2; j_call: TRBJ2-5; v_call: TRBV7-2; clone_size: many; cdr3_nt: TGTGCCAGCAGCTTAATCGCGGGGGGGCCGGTTCTTCTCGAGACCCAGTACTTC; cdr3_aa: CASSLIAGGPVLLETQYF
d_call: TRBD1; j_call: TRBJ2-7; v_call: TRBV20-1; clone_size: many; cdr3_nt: TGCAGTGCTAGAGGGGACAGGAGCTCCTACGAGCAGTACTTC; cdr3_aa: CSARGDRSSYEQYF
d_call: TRBD2; j_call: TRBJ2-7; v_call: TRBV7-2; clone_size: NA; cdr3_nt: TGTGCCAGCAGCTCCGGGACTAGCGGGGGGGCTTCCTACGAGCAGTACTTC; cdr3_aa: CASSSGTSGGASYEQYF
d_call: TRBD1; j_call: TRBJ2-3; v_call: TRBV12-3/TRBV12-4; clone_size: NA; cdr3_nt: TGTGCCAGCGCTGCACCATCCAGGGGGTTGGCAGATACGCAGTATTTC; cdr3_aa: CASAAPSRGLADTQYF
d_call: TRBD1; j_call: TRBJ1-2; v_call: TRBV29-1; clone_size: few; cdr3_nt: TGCAGCGCCGGGACAGGGGAAGACTATGGCTACACCTTC; cdr3_aa: CSAGTGEDYGYTF
d_call: TRBD1; j_call: TRBJ2-7; v_call: TRBV5-1; clone_size: NA; cdr3_nt: TGCGCCAGCAGCTTAACAGGGGATTCCTACGAGCAGTACTTC; cdr3_aa: CASSLTGDSYEQYF
d_call: NA; j_call: TRBJ1-2; v_call: TRBV6-2/TRBV6-3; clone_size: few; cdr3_nt: TGTGCCAGCATCAGAGATGGTGGGGACTATGGCTACACCTTC; cdr3_aa: CASIRDGGDYGYTF
d_call: NA; j_call: TRBJ1-1; v_call: TRBV4-1; clone_size: NA; cdr3_nt: TGCGCCAGCAGCCAAGGGGTAGGTGGGATCGGCACTGAAGCTTTCTTT; cdr3_aa: CASSQGVGGIGTEAFF
d_call: NA; j_call: TRBJ2-2; v_call: TRBV6-2/TRBV6-3; clone_size: NA; cdr3_nt: TGTGCCAGCAGTTACAGCCTAGATCGCAACACCGGGGAGCTGTTTTTT; cdr3_aa: CASSYSLDRNTGELFF
d_call: TRBD1; j_call: TRBJ1-4; v_call: TRBV5-1; clone_size: NA; cdr3_nt: TGCGCCAGCCGCCCCCAGGGGGGGGTGGCTAATGAAAAACTGTTTTTT; cdr3_aa: CASRPQGGVANEKLFF
d_call: NA; j_call: TRBJ2-7; v_call: TRBV25-1; clone_size: once; cdr3_nt: TGTGCCAGCAGTGACATAAGGTGGGGGGCGAGCTACAATGAGCAGTACTTC; cdr3_aa: CASSDIRWGASYNEQYF
d_call: TRBD2; j_call: TRBJ2-5; v_call: TRBV11-2; clone_size: few; cdr3_nt: TGTGCCAGCAGCTCCGGACTAGCCCTACAAGAGACCCAGTACTTC; cdr3_aa: CASSSGLALQETQYF
d_call: NA; j_call: TRBJ1-2; v_call: TRBV20-1; clone_size: few; cdr3_nt: TGCAGTGCTGGCCAGGGCCTTGACTATGGCTACACCTTC; cdr3_aa: CSAGQGLDYGYTF
d_call: TRBD1; j_call: TRBJ2-6; v_call: TRBV27; clone_size: few; cdr3_nt: TGTGCCAGCAGTTTGGCAGGGGGCTCTGGGGCCAACGTCCTGACTTTC; cdr3_aa: CASSLAGGSGANVLTF
d_call: NA; j_call: TRBJ2-3; v_call: TRBV28; clone_size: many; cdr3_nt: TGTGCCAGCATCGGGGAAGATACGCAGTATTTT; cdr3_aa: CASIGEDTQYF
d_call: TRBD1; j_call: TRBJ2-2; v_call: TRBV4-2; clone_size: few; cdr3_nt: TGTGCCAGCGCCCCGAACCCGGACAGGGCAAGCGGGGAGCTGTTTTTT; cdr3_aa: CASAPNPDRASGELFF
d_call: TRBD2; j_call: TRBJ2-7; v_call: TRBV5-1; clone_size: NA; cdr3_nt: TGCGCCAGCAGTGTGCGGGGGGGTATGGACGAGCAGTACTTC; cdr3_aa: CASSVRGGMDEQYF
d_call: TRBD1; j_call: TRBJ2-7; v_call: TRBV19; clone_size: NA; cdr3_nt: TGTACCAGTAGAGGGGGACAGGGCGAGCAGTACTTC; cdr3_aa: CTSRGGQGEQYF
d_call: NA; j_call: TRBJ2-3; v_call: TRBV7-2; clone_size: many; cdr3_nt: TGTGCAAACACAGACTTAAAAACAGCCTTCGGTACGCAGTATTTT; cdr3_aa: CANTDLKTAFGTQYF
d_call: NA; j_call: TRBJ2-3; v_call: TRBV5-1; clone_size: few; cdr3_nt: TGCGCCAGCAGCGTGGAAATTCGGGCAGGAGGAGATACGCAGTATTTT; cdr3_aa: CASSVEIRAGGDTQYF
d_call: TRBD2; j_call: TRBJ2-1; v_call: TRBV11-2; clone_size: once; cdr3_nt: TGTGCCAACAGCTTGGGACTAGCGGGGGGCCGGAGCTCCTACAATGGGCAGTTCTTC; cdr3_aa: CANSLGLAGGRSSYNGQFF